The present T cell receptor (beta chain) was sequenced within a study of T cells in Graves' hyperthyroidism and ophthalmopathy. Deletions cut 0 bases from V and 7 bases from J, with 19 bases between. Germline CDR1 SGHRS, CDR2 YFSETQ. The length of the CDR3 is 17 residues. Findings and limits, study-wide: A 13 V-J model separated ophthalmopathy from stable hyperthyroidism.

Amplification of TCR beta CDR3 regions was performed using RNA transcripts as template. A first-round RT-PCR of the TCR CDR3 used the HTBI primer set. TCRdb redid the calling of the multiplex PCR reads with MiXCR, one entry per CDR3 protein. The sample carries 280,000 or so distinct CDR3 sequences, 25% to 30% recorded once. This clonotype was seen only a few times. Its antigen is undetermined. Among the patients, aged 18 to 65, hyperthyroidism was newly diagnosed and had lasted under 2 months. The rearrangement uses TRBV5-1 and TRBJ2-2; the D gene is possibly TRBD1 (6 bases). Sequencing was performed on blood. The clonotype originates from a man aged 35 to 55 with Graves' hyperthyroidism that later progressed to Graves' ophthalmopathy. CDR3 protein: CASSLDGRGPAGGELFF. In nucleotides, the CDR3 is TGCGCCAGCAGCTTGGACGGCAGGGGACCCGCGGGCGGGGAGCTGTTTTTT.